The TCR beta chain under discussion was sequenced for a study of blood T cells in healthy people across ages. Study-level background: In model experiments, template switching was able to capture about one barcoded beta molecule for every two T cells that were present. Study results and caveats: The long-lived group displayed more naive CD4+ cells, plus higher diversity, than the aged donors did. Considered underestimates were the diversity estimates obtained from one million T cells.

This clonotype has a handful of counts. Its target is unknown. Then a second PCR, running about 6 to 11 cycles, was carried out with a sample-barcoded 5' primer and a J-beta primer mix. MiXCR, run by TCRdb on the 5' RACE reads, gives a single entry per CDR3 protein. The sample shows about 600,000 distinct CDR3 sequences, 40% to 50% of them seen only once. The source of this sequence is a man at least 80 years old in good health. The specimen sequenced was blood.

CDR3 in DNA: TGTGCCAGCAGCTTTGACATAAGACGCACAGATACGCAGTATTTT. Its translation is CASSFDIRRTDTQYF. The rearrangement joins TRBV7-9 to TRBJ2-3; D gene ambiguous. CDR3 size: 15 residues. With 3 bases removed from V and 1 base from J, the gap between germline ends came to 11 bases. Germline lookup yields CDR1 SEHNR and CDR2 FQNEAQ (reference sequence).